A single T cell receptor beta chain is shown here with its context. In the original workflow: Quantification of nucleated cells was approximated via reference gene primer amplification. TCRdb's copy holds only in-frame clones and misses some; the assay was immunoSEQ multiplex PCR. That table gives V, J and clone size, and the DNA gave D and trimming. The repertoire holds about 270,000 clones, with more than 85% as singletons. This entry belongs to a study of blood T cell repertoires in COVID-19. From germline, CDR1 is SGHTA and CDR2 FQGTGA. V gave up 2 bases and J gave up 6 bases; unmatched junction bases: 6. CDR3 length equals 16 residues.

The sequence derives from a man aged 35 to 55 who had been exposed to COVID-19. The rearrangement links TRBV7-3 to TRBJ2-2; 10 bases fit TRBD1. The sample consisted of PBMCs or T cells enriched from blood (not recorded which). The CDR3 protein is CASSLGGQGMAGELFF. The CDR3 DNA is TGTGCCAGCAGCTTAGGGGGACAGGGGATGGCCGGGGAGCTGTTTTTT. The entire variable domain, with the rest obtained from reference TRBV7-3 and TRBJ2-2, is as follows: GAGVSQTPSNKVTEKGKYVELRCDPISGHTALYWYRQSLGQGPEFLIYFQGTGAADDSGLPNDRFFAVRPEGSVSTLKIQRTERGDSAVYLCASSLGGQGMAGELFFGEGSRLTVL.